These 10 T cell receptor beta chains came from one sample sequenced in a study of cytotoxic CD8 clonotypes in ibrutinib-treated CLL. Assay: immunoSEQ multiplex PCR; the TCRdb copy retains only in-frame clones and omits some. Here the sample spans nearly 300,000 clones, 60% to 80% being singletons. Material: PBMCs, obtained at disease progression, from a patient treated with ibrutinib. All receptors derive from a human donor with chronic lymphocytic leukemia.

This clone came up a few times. The CDR3 is CATSRDLGISPLHF. DNA of the CDR3: TGTGCCACCAGCAGAGATCTGGGCATCTCACCCCTCCACTTT. J is TRBJ1-6 and V is TRBV15, with D unclear. Looked up from germline, CDR1 is LNHNV and CDR2 is YYDKDF (reference sequence). V lost 0 bases, J lost 10 bases, and 10 bases lay in between. The CDR3 consists of 14 residues.

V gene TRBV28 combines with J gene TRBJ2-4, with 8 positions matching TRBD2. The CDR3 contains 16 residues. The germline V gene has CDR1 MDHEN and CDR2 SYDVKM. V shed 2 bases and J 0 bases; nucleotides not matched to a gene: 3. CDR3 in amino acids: CASSLTSGLAKNIQYF. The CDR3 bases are TGTGCCAGCAGTTTAACTAGCGGTTTAGCCAAAAACATTCAGTACTTC.

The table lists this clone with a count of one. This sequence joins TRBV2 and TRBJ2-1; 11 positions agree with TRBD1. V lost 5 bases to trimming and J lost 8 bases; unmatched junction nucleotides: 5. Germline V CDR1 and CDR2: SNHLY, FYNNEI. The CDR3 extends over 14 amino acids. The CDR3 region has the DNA TGTGCCAGCAGTCCGGACAGGGGGCAATATGAGCAGTTCTTC. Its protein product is CASSPDRGQYEQFF.

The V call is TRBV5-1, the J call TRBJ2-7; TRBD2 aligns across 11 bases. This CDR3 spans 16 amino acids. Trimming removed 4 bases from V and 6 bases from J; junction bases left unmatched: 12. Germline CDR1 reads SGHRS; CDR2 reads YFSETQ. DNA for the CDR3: TGCGCCAGCAGCCACCGTCCTAGCGGGAGGTCGTCCGAGCAGTACTTC. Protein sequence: CASSHRPSGRSSEQYF.

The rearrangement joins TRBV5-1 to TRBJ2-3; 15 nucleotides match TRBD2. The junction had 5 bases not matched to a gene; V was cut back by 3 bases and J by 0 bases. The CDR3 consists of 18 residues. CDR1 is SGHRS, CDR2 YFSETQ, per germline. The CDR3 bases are TGCGCCAGCAGCTGGGGACTAGCGGGAGGACTTAGCACAGATACGCAGTATTTT. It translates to CASSWGLAGGLSTDTQYF.

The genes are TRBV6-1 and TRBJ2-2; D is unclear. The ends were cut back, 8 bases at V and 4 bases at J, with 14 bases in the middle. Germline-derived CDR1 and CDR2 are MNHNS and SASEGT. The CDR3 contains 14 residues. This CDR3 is CASHLDGATGELFF. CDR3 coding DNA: TGTGCCAGCCACCTCGACGGTGCCACCGGGGAGCTGTTTTTT.

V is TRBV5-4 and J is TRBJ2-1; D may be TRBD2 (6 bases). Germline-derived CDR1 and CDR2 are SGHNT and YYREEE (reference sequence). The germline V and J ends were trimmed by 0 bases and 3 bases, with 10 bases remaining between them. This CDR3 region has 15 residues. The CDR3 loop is CASSLGGRGYNEQFF. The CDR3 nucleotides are TGTGCCAGCAGCTTGGGCGGGCGGGGCTACAATGAGCAGTTCTTC.

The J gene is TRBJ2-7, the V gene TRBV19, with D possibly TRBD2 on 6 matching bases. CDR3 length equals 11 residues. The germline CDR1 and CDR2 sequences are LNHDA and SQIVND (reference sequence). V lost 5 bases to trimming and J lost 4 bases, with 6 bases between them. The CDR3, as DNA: TGTGCCAGTAGTCGGGGGTACGAGCAGTACTTC. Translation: CASSRGYEQYF.

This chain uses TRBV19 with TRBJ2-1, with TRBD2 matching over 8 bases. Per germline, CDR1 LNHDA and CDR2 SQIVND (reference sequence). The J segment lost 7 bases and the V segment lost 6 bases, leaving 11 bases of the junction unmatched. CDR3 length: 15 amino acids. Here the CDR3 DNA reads TGTGCCAGTAGACGTCCGGCGGGGGGCTTGAATGAGCAGTTCTTC. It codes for CASRRPAGGLNEQFF.

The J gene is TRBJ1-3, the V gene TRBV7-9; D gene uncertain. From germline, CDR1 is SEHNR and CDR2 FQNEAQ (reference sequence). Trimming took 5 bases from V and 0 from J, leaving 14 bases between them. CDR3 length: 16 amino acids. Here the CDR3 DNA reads TGTGCCAGCAGCCATATGGCGACGGGCTCTGGAAACACCATATATTTT. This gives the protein CASSHMATGSGNTIYF.